Listed below are T cell receptor beta chains from one sample, sequenced in a study. TCRdb re-called the 5' RACE reads with MiXCR, one entry per CDR3 protein. The table shows tens of thousands of distinct CDR3 sequences, with roughly 28% occurring only once. Sequencing was performed on tumor-infiltrating memory CD4+ T cells sorted from the breast tumor. Receptor source: a female donor with breast cancer. CDR3s include the opening cysteine and the closing phenylalanine or tryptophan. The D gene is left open where the match is weak. The size field is filled for only some rows; it gives once, few, many or a size class.

TRBV7-8	-	TRBD2	TRBJ2-7	TGTGCCAGCAGCCCCCCCAGGGAGGGCGGCGCCGAGCAGTACTTC	CASSPPREGGAEQYF
TRBV6-5	-	-	TRBJ2-7	TGTGCCAGCAGTTCTCGAGCCGAGCAGTACTTC	CASSSRAEQYF
TRBV7-2	-	TRBD2	TRBJ2-3	TGTGCCAGCAGAACCGCTAGCGGGGATACGCAGTATTTT	CASRTASGDTQYF
TRBV20-1	-	-	TRBJ2-4	TGCAGTGCTAGAGTGGCTCCAGCCAAAAACATTCAGTACTTC	CSARVAPAKNIQYF
TRBV5-1	once	-	TRBJ1-1	TGCGCCAGCAGCCCGTTGGGGGACACTGAAGCTTTCTTT	CASSPLGDTEAFF
TRBV10-3	few	TRBD1	TRBJ1-1	TGTGCCAGACGACAGGGGCTGGACACTGAAGCTTTCTTT	CARRQGLDTEAFF
TRBV4-2	-	TRBD1	TRBJ2-4	TGTGCCAGCAGCCAACCTCGACAGGGTGGGCAAAACATTCAGTACTTC	CASSQPRQGGQNIQYF
TRBV5-1	many	-	TRBJ2-7	TGCGCCAGCAGCTTGAGGCCGGGACTCGCCTACGAGCAGTACTTC	CASSLRPGLAYEQYF
TRBV6-5	-	-	TRBJ2-5	TGTGCCAGCAGGGACAGTGACAAAGAGACCCAGTACTTC	CASRDSDKETQYF
TRBV5-6	few	-	TRBJ2-2	TGTGCCAGCAGCTATCGGCTGGTGCTAGGGGAGCTGTTTTTT	CASSYRLVLGELFF
TRBV7-2	-	-	TRBJ2-4	TGTGCCAGCAGCCCTCAGGGGAACAGACTAGCCAAAAACATTCAGTACTTC	CASSPQGNRLAKNIQYF
TRBV20-1	few	-	TRBJ2-3	TGCAGTGCTAGTGAACAACTCTACAGCTTTACCACAGATACGCAGTATTTT	CSASEQLYSFTTDTQYF
TRBV15	few	TRBD1	TRBJ2-3	TGTGCCACCAGGACAGGGTCTACAGATACGCAGTATTTT	CATRTGSTDTQYF
TRBV29-1	many	TRBD1	TRBJ1-6	TGCAGCGTTGGACAGGGTAATAATTCACCCCTCCACTTT	CSVGQGNNSPLHF
TRBV20-1	many	-	TRBJ2-5	TGCAGTGCCCCTCCGATTGAGGCGTTGGGGGCCCAGTACTTC	CSAPPIEALGAQYF
TRBV6-5	-	-	TRBJ2-1	TGTGCCAGCAGTGAGGACAGTCCCGCCTCCTACAATGAGCAGTTCTTC	CASSEDSPASYNEQFF
TRBV5-1	many	-	TRBJ1-1	TGCGCCAGCAGCTTGGACGGGCTGGGGACTGAAGCTTTCTTT	CASSLDGLGTEAFF
TRBV6-5	few	TRBD1	TRBJ2-7	TGTGCCAGCACCTCGACAGGGACACCCTACGAGCAGTACTTC	CASTSTGTPYEQYF
TRBV7-2	many	-	TRBJ1-1	TGTGCCAGCAGCTTTTATATGGGGGGGGGAAACCCTGAAGCTTTCTTT	CASSFYMGGGNPEAFF
TRBV28	-	-	TRBJ2-5	TGTGCCAGCAGTTCCAAAAGGGAACAGCTGTTGTTGTTGGAGACCCAGTACTTC	CASSSKREQLLLLETQYF
TRBV7-2	few	-	TRBJ1-2	TGTGCCAGCAGCTTAGTAACAGACTCCTATGGCTACACCTTC	CASSLVTDSYGYTF
TRBV7-9	-	TRBD1	TRBJ2-3	TGTGCCAGCAGCCCGACAGGGCCTGGGACAGATACGCAGTATTTT	CASSPTGPGTDTQYF
TRBV6-6	-	-	TRBJ2-1	TGTGCCAGCAGTCCCGTGAAGGAGGGCCTATTTTTGAATGAGCAGTTCTTC	CASSPVKEGLFLNEQFF
TRBV20-1	-	-	TRBJ1-1	TGCAGTGCTAGAGGTGGAGGCACAGACGTGAACACTGAAGCTTTCTTT	CSARGGGTDVNTEAFF
TRBV6-5	-	-	TRBJ1-6	TGTGCCAGCAGTTTCCGTAATAATTCACCCCTCCGCTTT	CASSFRNNSPLRF
TRBV20-1	-	-	TRBJ2-3	TGCAGTGCTAGAAATATCCAATCAGGGACAGATACGCAGTATTTT	CSARNIQSGTDTQYF
TRBV6-2/TRBV6-3	few	-	TRBJ1-4	TGTGCCAGCGGCCGGTGGGACCGACAAGAAAAACTGTTTTTT	CASGRWDRQEKLFF
TRBV11-2	few	-	TRBJ2-1	TGTGCCAGCAGCCGGCCTAGGAAAGCACATGAGCAGTTCTTC	CASSRPRKAHEQFF
TRBV6-5	-	-	TRBJ2-3	TGTGCCAGCAGCGGTAGCGGCACAGATACGCAGTATTTT	CASSGSGTDTQYF
TRBV5-1	-	-	TRBJ1-1	TGCGCCAGCAGCTTGCCCGGCGGGGACACTGAAGCTTTCTTT	CASSLPGGDTEAFF
TRBV12-3/TRBV12-4	many	TRBD1	TRBJ1-6	TGTGCCAGCAGTGCGGCGACAGGGGCGGTTTCACCCCTCCACTTT	CASSAATGAVSPLHF
TRBV28	-	-	TRBJ1-3	TGTGCCAGCAGCCAGTTCGGGGAAGGTTCTGGAAACACCATATATTTT	CASSQFGEGSGNTIYF